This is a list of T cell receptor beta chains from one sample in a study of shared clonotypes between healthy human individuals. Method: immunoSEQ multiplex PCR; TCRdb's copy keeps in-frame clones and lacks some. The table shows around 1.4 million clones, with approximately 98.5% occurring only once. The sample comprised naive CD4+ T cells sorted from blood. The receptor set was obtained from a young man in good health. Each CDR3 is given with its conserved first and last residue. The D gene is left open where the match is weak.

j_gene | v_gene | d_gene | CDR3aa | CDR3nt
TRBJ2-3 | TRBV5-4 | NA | CASSLGLARSTDTQYF | TGTGCCAGCAGCTTGGGTCTAGCACGGAGCACAGATACGCAGTATTTT
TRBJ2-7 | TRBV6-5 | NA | CASSYGLSRSRYEQYF | TGTGCCAGCAGCTACGGATTGTCTCGAAGCCGCTACGAGCAGTACTTC
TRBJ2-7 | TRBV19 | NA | CASSTLTQRNPYEQYF | TGTGCCAGTAGTACCCTTACACAGCGTAACCCCTACGAGCAGTACTTC
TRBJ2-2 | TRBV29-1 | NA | CSVATSGSRTGELFF | TGCAGCGTGGCAACTAGTGGAAGTAGGACCGGGGAGCTGTTTTTT
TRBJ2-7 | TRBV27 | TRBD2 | CASSLRGRAWDEQYF | TGTGCCAGCAGTTTACGCGGGAGGGCCTGGGACGAGCAGTACTTC
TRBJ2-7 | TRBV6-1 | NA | CASSGYGEQYF | TGTGCCAGCAGTGGCTACGGGGAGCAGTACTTC
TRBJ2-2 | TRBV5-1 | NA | CASSPGTADLTGELFF | TGCGCCAGCAGCCCCGGGACGGCTGACCTCACCGGGGAGCTGTTTTTT
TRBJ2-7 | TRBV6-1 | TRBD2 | CASSEVGWTSGFSYEQYF | TGTGCCAGCAGTGAGGTGGGTTGGACTAGCGGATTCTCCTACGAGCAGTACTTC
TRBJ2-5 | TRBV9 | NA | CASSVDSWETQYF | TGTGCCAGCAGCGTAGATTCCTGGGAGACCCAGTACTTC
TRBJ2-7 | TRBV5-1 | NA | CASSSTRGRGEQYF | TGCGCCAGCAGCTCCACTAGGGGACGGGGCGAGCAGTACTTC
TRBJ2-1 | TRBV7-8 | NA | CASSTRLRDEQFF | TGTGCCAGCAGCACCCGTCTTCGTGATGAGCAGTTCTTC
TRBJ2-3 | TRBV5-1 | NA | CASSPGSEGYTDTQYF | TGCGCCAGCAGCCCGGGGAGTGAGGGGTACACAGATACGCAGTATTTT
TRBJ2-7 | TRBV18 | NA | CASSPLGERSYEQYF | TGTGCCAGCTCACCTCTTGGAGAGAGGTCCTACGAGCAGTACTTC